The rows below give T cell receptor beta chains drawn from one sample of a study of T cell responses to AZD1222 COVID-19 vaccine. Method: immunoSEQ multiplex PCR; TCRdb's copy keeps in-frame clones and lacks some. There are 120,000 to 150,000 clones in the sample; 88% occur only once, and approximately 3% lies in the top ten. This specimen was peripheral blood, taken 28 days after the second AZD1222 dose. These receptors were taken from an adult who received the AZD1222 COVID-19 vaccine. Both conserved end residues are part of each CDR3. A D gene is named only where the DNA matches it firmly. Clone sizes are given selectively: once, few, many, or a class where the clone is expanded.

j_call: TRBJ1-3
clone_size: NA
v_call: TRBV5-8
d_call: NA
cdr3_aa: CASSLGSSGFHNTIYF
cdr3_nt: TGTGCCAGCAGCTTGGGGAGCTCTGGCTTCCATAACACCATATATTTT

j_call: TRBJ1-1
clone_size: NA
v_call: TRBV11-2
d_call: NA
cdr3_aa: CASSRGGGAFF
cdr3_nt: TGTGCCAGCAGCCGTGGGGGTGGAGCTTTCTTT

j_call: TRBJ1-4
clone_size: NA
v_call: TRBV9
d_call: NA
cdr3_aa: CASSVGPVEKLFF
cdr3_nt: TGTGCCAGCAGCGTAGGACCGGTTGAAAAACTGTTTTTT

j_call: TRBJ2-2
clone_size: NA
v_call: TRBV7-6
d_call: NA
cdr3_aa: CASSPPAGELFF
cdr3_nt: TGTGCCAGCAGCCCCCCTGCCGGGGAGCTGTTTTTT

j_call: TRBJ2-7
clone_size: NA
v_call: TRBV28
d_call: TRBD1
cdr3_aa: CASRGQGTGEQYF
cdr3_nt: TGTGCCAGCAGAGGACAGGGAACTGGCGAGCAGTACTTC

j_call: TRBJ1-2
clone_size: NA
v_call: TRBV9
d_call: NA
cdr3_aa: CASRRDGGLGYTF
cdr3_nt: TGTGCCAGCCGCCGGGACGGAGGTCTGGGCTACACCTTC

j_call: TRBJ2-5
clone_size: once
v_call: TRBV6-5
d_call: NA
cdr3_aa: CASSRRAIQETQYF
cdr3_nt: TGTGCCAGCAGTCGCCGGGCTATACAAGAGACCCAGTACTTC

j_call: TRBJ2-1
clone_size: NA
v_call: TRBV11-1
d_call: TRBD2
cdr3_aa: CASDHASGGANEQFF
cdr3_nt: TGTGCCAGTGACCATGCTAGCGGGGGGGCCAATGAGCAGTTCTTC

j_call: TRBJ1-6
clone_size: NA
v_call: TRBV5-4
d_call: TRBD1
cdr3_aa: CASSVVQGRRNSPLHF
cdr3_nt: TGTGCCAGCAGCGTCGTACAGGGGAGGCGAAATTCACCCCTCCACTTT

j_call: TRBJ2-3
clone_size: NA
v_call: TRBV9
d_call: NA
cdr3_aa: CASSPTHGPGTQYF
cdr3_nt: TGTGCCAGCAGCCCGACCCATGGCCCCGGTACGCAGTATTTT

j_call: TRBJ2-5
clone_size: NA
v_call: TRBV15
d_call: TRBD1
cdr3_aa: CATSSPGQGDRAETQYF
cdr3_nt: TGTGCCACCAGCAGTCCGGGACAGGGAGATCGGGCGGAGACCCAGTACTTC

j_call: TRBJ2-1
clone_size: NA
v_call: TRBV29-1
d_call: TRBD1
cdr3_aa: CSASGTGDNEQFF
cdr3_nt: TGCAGCGCCTCCGGGACAGGGGATAATGAGCAGTTCTTC

j_call: TRBJ2-6
clone_size: NA
v_call: TRBV18
d_call: NA
cdr3_aa: CASSPRFRDSVNSGANVLTF
cdr3_nt: TGTGCCAGCTCCCCGAGATTCCGGGACTCAGTTAACTCTGGGGCCAACGTCCTGACTTTC

j_call: TRBJ2-3
clone_size: NA
v_call: TRBV19
d_call: NA
cdr3_aa: CASSIGLTDTQYF
cdr3_nt: TGTGCCAGTAGTATCGGGCTCACAGATACGCAGTATTTT

j_call: TRBJ1-5
clone_size: NA
v_call: TRBV6-2/TRBV6-3
d_call: NA
cdr3_aa: CASSRTLQPQHF
cdr3_nt: TGTGCCAGCAGTCGAACCCTACAGCCCCAGCATTTT

j_call: TRBJ1-5
clone_size: NA
v_call: TRBV5-4
d_call: NA
cdr3_aa: CASSLEPGGSQPQHF
cdr3_nt: TGTGCCAGCAGCTTGGAGCCGGGAGGGAGTCAGCCCCAGCATTTT

j_call: TRBJ1-1
clone_size: NA
v_call: TRBV5-6
d_call: TRBD1
cdr3_aa: CASTMGGGAGAEAFF
cdr3_nt: TGTGCCAGCACCATGGGAGGGGGCGCCGGGGCTGAAGCTTTCTTT

j_call: TRBJ1-5
clone_size: NA
v_call: TRBV28
d_call: NA
cdr3_aa: CASSLYASGVRPQHF
cdr3_nt: TGTGCCAGCAGTTTATACGCTAGCGGGGTTCGGCCCCAGCATTTT

j_call: TRBJ2-5
clone_size: NA
v_call: TRBV5-4
d_call: NA
cdr3_aa: CASSLGGLRQETQYF
cdr3_nt: TGTGCCAGCAGCTTGGGTGGTTTGCGCCAAGAGACCCAGTACTTC

j_call: TRBJ2-5
clone_size: NA
v_call: TRBV7-2
d_call: NA
cdr3_aa: CASSPYQGLDEETQYF
cdr3_nt: TGTGCCAGCAGCCCCTATCAGGGGTTGGACGAAGAGACCCAGTACTTC

j_call: TRBJ2-3
clone_size: NA
v_call: TRBV27
d_call: TRBD2
cdr3_aa: CASSLSGGGAPDTQYF
cdr3_nt: TGTGCCAGCAGTTTATCTGGCGGGGGGGCACCAGATACGCAGTATTTT

j_call: TRBJ2-2
clone_size: NA
v_call: TRBV2
d_call: NA
cdr3_aa: CASSRARGRETGELFF
cdr3_nt: TGTGCCAGCAGCAGGGCGAGGGGGCGGGAAACCGGGGAGCTGTTTTTT

j_call: TRBJ2-1
clone_size: few
v_call: TRBV10-3
d_call: TRBD1
cdr3_aa: CAISPGTGVLDEQFF
cdr3_nt: TGTGCCATCAGTCCCGGGACAGGGGTTCTCGATGAGCAGTTCTTC

j_call: TRBJ1-5
clone_size: NA
v_call: TRBV19
d_call: TRBD1
cdr3_aa: CASSTDRAQEPQHF
cdr3_nt: TGTGCCAGTAGTACGGACAGGGCACAGGAGCCCCAGCATTTT

j_call: TRBJ2-3
clone_size: NA
v_call: TRBV9
d_call: NA
cdr3_aa: CASSARTSGTQYF
cdr3_nt: TGTGCCAGCAGCGCCCGGACTTCAGGTACGCAGTATTTT

j_call: TRBJ1-5
clone_size: NA
v_call: TRBV7-9
d_call: NA
cdr3_aa: CASSPHPEQPQHF
cdr3_nt: TGTGCCAGCAGCCCCCACCCAGAACAGCCCCAGCATTTT

j_call: TRBJ2-7
clone_size: NA
v_call: TRBV2
d_call: TRBD1
cdr3_aa: CASLRQGVGEQYF
cdr3_nt: TGTGCCAGCCTTAGACAGGGTGTGGGCGAGCAGTACTTC

j_call: TRBJ2-3
clone_size: NA
v_call: TRBV2
d_call: NA
cdr3_aa: CASSLMGQEDTQYF
cdr3_nt: TGTGCCAGCAGTCTAATGGGACAAGAGGATACGCAGTATTTT

j_call: TRBJ1-4
clone_size: NA
v_call: TRBV30
d_call: TRBD1
cdr3_aa: CAWSAGQGAGEKLFF
cdr3_nt: TGTGCCTGGAGTGCCGGACAGGGGGCAGGTGAAAAACTGTTTTTT

j_call: TRBJ2-5
clone_size: NA
v_call: TRBV11-3
d_call: NA
cdr3_aa: CASSLRREETQYF
cdr3_nt: TGTGCCAGCAGCCTCAGGCGGGAAGAGACCCAGTACTTC

j_call: TRBJ1-1
clone_size: NA
v_call: TRBV7-7
d_call: NA
cdr3_aa: CASSLAFGTEAFF
cdr3_nt: TGTGCTAGCAGCTTAGCGTTTGGTACTGAAGCTTTCTTT

j_call: TRBJ1-6
clone_size: NA
v_call: TRBV7-8
d_call: TRBD1
cdr3_aa: CASSRRIGTGGSPLHF
cdr3_nt: TGTGCCAGCAGCCGCCGGATCGGGACAGGGGGATCACCCCTCCACTTT

j_call: TRBJ2-7
clone_size: NA
v_call: TRBV11-2
d_call: TRBD2
cdr3_aa: CASSLSRTSGMVGEQYF
cdr3_nt: TGTGCCAGCAGCTTAAGTAGGACTAGCGGGATGGTCGGCGAGCAGTACTTC

j_call: TRBJ2-3
clone_size: NA
v_call: TRBV24-1
d_call: NA
cdr3_aa: CATSDFSESTDTQYF
cdr3_nt: TGTGCCACCAGTGATTTTAGCGAGTCCACAGATACGCAGTATTTT

j_call: TRBJ1-5
clone_size: NA
v_call: TRBV10-3
d_call: NA
cdr3_aa: CAISESGGRDQPQHF
cdr3_nt: TGTGCCATCAGTGAGTCCGGGGGTAGGGATCAGCCCCAGCATTTT

j_call: TRBJ2-2
clone_size: NA
v_call: TRBV18
d_call: NA
cdr3_aa: CASSGRTGMYTGELFF
cdr3_nt: TGTGCCAGCTCCGGGAGGACAGGGATGTACACCGGGGAGCTGTTTTTT

j_call: TRBJ1-1
clone_size: NA
v_call: TRBV3-1/TRBV3-2
d_call: NA
cdr3_aa: CASSQGGGRVMNTEAFF
cdr3_nt: TGTGCCAGCAGCCAAGGGGGGGGACGTGTCATGAACACTGAAGCTTTCTTT

j_call: TRBJ1-5
clone_size: NA
v_call: TRBV30
d_call: NA
cdr3_aa: CAWSRTARGPQHF
cdr3_nt: TGTGCCTGGAGCCGGACAGCCAGGGGTCCCCAGCATTTT

j_call: TRBJ2-5
clone_size: NA
v_call: TRBV5-8
d_call: NA
cdr3_aa: CASSLGQGGETQYF
cdr3_nt: TGTGCCAGCAGCTTAGGCCAAGGAGGGGAGACCCAGTACTTC

j_call: TRBJ2-7
clone_size: NA
v_call: TRBV28
d_call: TRBD1
cdr3_aa: CASSAPGQGYYEQYF
cdr3_nt: TGTGCCAGCAGCGCCCCGGGACAGGGGTACTACGAGCAGTACTTC

j_call: TRBJ1-4
clone_size: NA
v_call: TRBV4-1
d_call: NA
cdr3_aa: CASSYSSGHRVSARRRNEKLFF
cdr3_nt: TGCGCCAGCAGCTACTCCTCGGGACATCGTGTCTCAGCGAGGAGGAGGAATGAAAAACTGTTTTTT

j_call: TRBJ1-1
clone_size: NA
v_call: TRBV4-2
d_call: NA
cdr3_aa: CASSQARDSRRTEAFF
cdr3_nt: TGTGCCAGCAGCCAAGCGCGAGACAGTAGGAGAACTGAAGCTTTCTTT

j_call: TRBJ1-1
clone_size: NA
v_call: TRBV9
d_call: NA
cdr3_aa: CASSGANTDTEAFF
cdr3_nt: TGTGCCAGCAGCGGAGCTAATACGGACACTGAAGCTTTCTTT